Listed below are T cell receptor beta chains from one sample, sequenced in a study of T-cell reconstitution after alpha-beta-depleted transplantation in children. MiXCR was run by TCRdb on the PCR reads, yielding one entry per CDR3 protein. The sample carries fewer than 120,000 distinct CDR3 sequences, over 9% recorded once. The sequences come from PBMCs from the stem cell graft donor, collected from the stem cell graft. Receptor source: a human donor who donated a stem cell graft to a child with acute lymphoblastic leukemia. Each CDR3 is given without its conserved first and last residue.

V gene	J gene	CDR3 protein
TRBV20-1	TRBJ1-1	SAPRDRGFEAF
TRBV20-1	TRBJ2-1	SARDGGSSYNEQF
TRBV7-8	TRBJ1-4	ASSPTSGAANEKLF
TRBV12-3/TRBV12-4	TRBJ1-4	ASSSLRGPTNEKLF
TRBV7-9	TRBJ2-5	ASSPSRPRVLSETQY
TRBV7-2	TRBJ1-2	ASTLFDRNNYGYT
TRBV9	TRBJ2-1	ASSAPGGSSYNEQF
TRBV7-9	TRBJ2-1	ASSLEGQGPDNEQF
TRBV5-5	TRBJ1-1	ASSGRRQGNTEAF
TRBV5-5	TRBJ1-5	ASSPGGGGLQPQH
TRBV25-1	TRBJ2-3	ASSEFRQLSTDTQY
TRBV12-3/TRBV12-4	TRBJ1-1	ASSFGQLNTEAF
TRBV2	TRBJ2-7	ASSEGEWDGGSEQY
TRBV5-1	TRBJ1-1	ASSVQGRNTEAF
TRBV5-6	TRBJ2-5	ASSLVGGETQY
TRBV7-2	TRBJ2-1	ASSSLAGGDNEQF
TRBV30	TRBJ2-1	AWSALTEAF
TRBV7-2	TRBJ1-2	ASSSRSTGYGYT
TRBV18	TRBJ2-7	ASSGSSGVSYEQY
TRBV5-1	TRBJ2-2	ASSVYPSASTHYRGRKAGELF
TRBV6-4	TRBJ2-1	ASTKGVSSGRRSYNEQF
TRBV20-1	TRBJ2-7	SARRGLAGLNDYEQY